Listed below are T cell receptor beta chains from one sample, sequenced in a study of control samples from healthy donors and cancer patients. This table comes from immunoSEQ multiplex PCR, and its TCRdb copy is limited to in-frame clones, with some not included. The table shows around 100,000 clones, with 88% occurring only once. The specimen sequenced was blood. These receptors were obtained from a young man in good health. The CDR3 runs from the conserved cysteine through the conserved F or W. Fields, in order: J gene, D gene, V gene, clone size, CDR3 protein, CDR3 DNA. A D gene is named only where the DNA matches it firmly. Only part of the rows carry a size: once, few, many, or a class if the clone is expanded.

j_gene: TRBJ2-7
d_gene: .
v_gene: TRBV7-2
abundance: .
CDR3aa: CASSQTDYGSEHYEQYF
CDR3nt: TGTGCCAGCAGCCAGACCGACTATGGTAGCGAGCACTACGAGCAGTACTTC

j_gene: TRBJ2-1
d_gene: .
v_gene: TRBV2
abundance: .
CDR3aa: CASSALNEQFF
CDR3nt: TGTGCCAGCAGTGCCCTCAATGAGCAGTTCTTC

j_gene: TRBJ2-4
d_gene: TRBD2
v_gene: TRBV6-2/TRBV6-3
abundance: .
CDR3aa: CASSQALAGAKNIQYF
CDR3nt: TGTGCCAGCAGTCAGGCACTAGCGGGAGCCAAAAACATTCAGTACTTC

j_gene: TRBJ2-7
d_gene: TRBD2
v_gene: TRBV9
abundance: .
CDR3aa: CASSFSGSSYEQYF
CDR3nt: TGTGCCAGCAGCTTTAGCGGGTCTTCCTACGAGCAGTACTTC

j_gene: TRBJ1-5
d_gene: .
v_gene: TRBV19
abundance: .
CDR3aa: CASSTPRGAGQPQHF
CDR3nt: TGTGCCAGTAGTACCCCCAGGGGCGCGGGCCAGCCCCAGCATTTT

j_gene: TRBJ1-1
d_gene: .
v_gene: TRBV10-3
abundance: few
CDR3aa: CAISEKQVNTEAFF
CDR3nt: TGTGCCATCAGTGAGAAGCAGGTTAACACTGAAGCTTTCTTT

j_gene: TRBJ2-7
d_gene: .
v_gene: TRBV15
abundance: .
CDR3aa: CATSRARGSYEQYF
CDR3nt: TGTGCCACCAGCAGGGCCAGGGGTTCCTACGAGCAGTACTTC

j_gene: TRBJ1-2
d_gene: .
v_gene: TRBV3-1/TRBV3-2
abundance: .
CDR3aa: CASSQDTGGYGYTF
CDR3nt: TGTGCCAGCAGCCAAGATACTGGGGGCTATGGCTACACCTTC

j_gene: TRBJ1-3
d_gene: .
v_gene: TRBV11-3
abundance: .
CDR3aa: CASSLVQGNTIYF
CDR3nt: TGTGCCAGCAGCTTAGTCCAGGGAAACACCATATATTTT

j_gene: TRBJ1-1
d_gene: .
v_gene: TRBV7-2
abundance: .
CDR3aa: CASSQGRYTEAFF
CDR3nt: TGTGCCAGTTCTCAGGGAAGGTACACTGAAGCTTTCTTT

j_gene: TRBJ2-2
d_gene: TRBD2
v_gene: TRBV29-1
abundance: .
CDR3aa: CSAGGLAGGPGTGELFF
CDR3nt: TGCAGCGCTGGGGGACTAGCGGGAGGGCCGGGCACCGGGGAGCTGTTTTTT

j_gene: TRBJ2-1
d_gene: TRBD2
v_gene: TRBV19
abundance: .
CDR3aa: CASSVSAGGGVYNEQFF
CDR3nt: TGTGCCAGTAGTGTGTCAGCGGGAGGAGGGGTTTACAATGAGCAGTTCTTC

j_gene: TRBJ2-5
d_gene: .
v_gene: TRBV18
abundance: .
CDR3aa: CASSPQQETQYF
CDR3nt: TGTGCCAGCTCACCACAACAAGAGACCCAGTACTTC

j_gene: TRBJ1-1
d_gene: TRBD1
v_gene: TRBV27
abundance: .
CDR3aa: CASSAPPGQGRTEAFF
CDR3nt: TGTGCCAGCAGTGCGCCGCCGGGACAGGGGAGGACTGAAGCTTTCTTT

j_gene: TRBJ1-1
d_gene: .
v_gene: TRBV19
abundance: .
CDR3aa: CASRSGGVTEAFF
CDR3nt: TGTGCCAGTAGATCGGGGGGAGTCACTGAAGCTTTCTTT

j_gene: TRBJ2-5
d_gene: .
v_gene: TRBV10-3
abundance: .
CDR3aa: CAISESNRETQYF
CDR3nt: TGTGCCATCAGTGAGTCGAATCGGGAGACCCAGTACTTC

j_gene: TRBJ1-2
d_gene: .
v_gene: TRBV6-2/TRBV6-3
abundance: .
CDR3aa: CASSPAPNYGYTF
CDR3nt: TGTGCCAGCAGTCCGGCCCCTAACTATGGCTACACCTTC

j_gene: TRBJ2-1
d_gene: TRBD1
v_gene: TRBV6-2/TRBV6-3
abundance: .
CDR3aa: CASSDRDPRWDEQFF
CDR3nt: TGTGCCAGCAGTGACAGGGACCCAAGGTGGGATGAGCAGTTCTTC

j_gene: TRBJ2-7
d_gene: .
v_gene: TRBV19
abundance: .
CDR3aa: CASSIAGNSYEQYF
CDR3nt: TGTGCCAGTAGTATAGCAGGGAACTCCTACGAGCAGTACTTC

j_gene: TRBJ1-2
d_gene: .
v_gene: TRBV9
abundance: .
CDR3aa: CASSVSAVNYGYTF
CDR3nt: TGTGCCAGCAGCGTAAGTGCGGTGAACTATGGCTACACCTTC

j_gene: TRBJ2-7
d_gene: TRBD1
v_gene: TRBV24-1
abundance: once
CDR3aa: CATSDGDRGYEQYF
CDR3nt: TGTGCCACCAGTGATGGGGACAGGGGGTACGAGCAGTACTTC

j_gene: TRBJ1-3
d_gene: .
v_gene: TRBV5-8
abundance: .
CDR3aa: CASSLDRGGNTIYF
CDR3nt: TGTGCCAGCAGCTTGGACCGGGGTGGAAACACCATATATTTT

j_gene: TRBJ2-2
d_gene: TRBD2
v_gene: TRBV24-1
abundance: once
CDR3aa: CATSDPGGLAGGELFF
CDR3nt: TGTGCCACCAGTGACCCGGGGGGACTAGCGGGCGGGGAGCTGTTTTTT

j_gene: TRBJ2-7
d_gene: .
v_gene: TRBV6-2/TRBV6-3
abundance: few
CDR3aa: CASSHVRGAVSYEQYF
CDR3nt: TGTGCCAGCAGCCACGTCCGGGGGGCGGTATCCTACGAGCAGTACTTC

j_gene: TRBJ2-2
d_gene: .
v_gene: TRBV2
abundance: .
CDR3aa: CASTGQPSPGELFF
CDR3nt: TGTGCCAGTACGGGACAACCAAGCCCCGGGGAGCTGTTTTTT

j_gene: TRBJ1-1
d_gene: .
v_gene: TRBV27
abundance: .
CDR3aa: CASSLSSGPTEAFF
CDR3nt: TGTGCCAGCAGTTTATCGTCGGGCCCCACTGAAGCTTTCTTT